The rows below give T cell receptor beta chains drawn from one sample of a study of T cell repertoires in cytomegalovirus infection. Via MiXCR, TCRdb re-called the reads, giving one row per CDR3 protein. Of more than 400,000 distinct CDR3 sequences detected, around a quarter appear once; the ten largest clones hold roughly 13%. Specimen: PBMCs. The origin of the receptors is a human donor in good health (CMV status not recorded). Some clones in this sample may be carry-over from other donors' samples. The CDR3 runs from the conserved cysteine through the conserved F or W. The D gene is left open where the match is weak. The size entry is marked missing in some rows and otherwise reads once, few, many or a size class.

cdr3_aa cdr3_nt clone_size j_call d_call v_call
CASSPNPLGNEQFF TGTGCCAGCAGCCCCAACCCATTGGGGAATGAGCAGTTCTTC NA TRBJ2-1 NA TRBV14
CASSLRKSSYNEQFF TGTGCCAGCAGCTTACGGAAGAGCTCCTACAATGAGCAGTTCTTC few TRBJ2-1 NA TRBV7-6
CSVEDGTSDEQFF TGCAGCGTTGAAGACGGGACTTCGGATGAGCAGTTCTTC NA TRBJ2-1 NA TRBV29-1
CASSSLFAGTGDQETQYF TGTGCCAGCAGCTCTCTATTTGCCGGGACAGGGGATCAAGAGACCCAGTACTTC few TRBJ2-5 TRBD1 TRBV11-2
CSARAGGGETQYF TGCAGTGCTAGGGCTGGGGGCGGGGAGACCCAGTACTTC many TRBJ2-5 NA TRBV20-1
CASSFQLAPRGNEQFF TGTGCCAGCAGTTTCCAACTAGCACCAAGGGGGAATGAGCAGTTCTTC NA TRBJ2-1 NA TRBV28
CASSLRLAGGRPNEQFF TGTGCCAGCAGCCTAAGACTAGCGGGAGGGAGACCCAATGAGCAGTTCTTC NA TRBJ2-1 TRBD2 TRBV14
CAISEGTRQADTQYF TGTGCCATCAGTGAGGGGACCCGGCAGGCGGATACGCAGTATTTT NA TRBJ2-3 NA TRBV10-3
CASRGLANTGELFF TGTGCCAGCAGGGGGCTAGCGAACACCGGGGAGCTGTTTTTT few TRBJ2-2 NA TRBV12-3/TRBV12-4
CSARVPGPAYNSPLHF TGCAGTGCTAGAGTCCCAGGGCCGGCTTATAATTCACCCCTCCACTTT few TRBJ1-6 NA TRBV20-1
CASSLVLAGNTGELFF TGTGCCAGCAGCTTAGTACTAGCGGGAAACACCGGGGAGCTGTTTTTT few TRBJ2-2 TRBD2 TRBV7-2
CSATPTGNYGYTF TGCAGTGCTACTCCGACAGGGAACTATGGCTACACCTTC few TRBJ1-2 TRBD1 TRBV20-1
CASREISGTQETQYF TGTGCCAGCAGAGAGATAAGCGGTACCCAAGAGACCCAGTACTTC many TRBJ2-5 NA TRBV7-2
CASSPRASGSWNEQFF TGCGCCAGCAGCCCAAGGGCTAGCGGGAGTTGGAATGAGCAGTTCTTC NA TRBJ2-1 TRBD2 TRBV4-1
CASSPLAGSSTDTQYF TGTGCCAGCAGCCCCTTAGCGGGCTCTAGCACAGATACGCAGTATTTT NA TRBJ2-3 TRBD2 TRBV7-8
CASSLVIGEQFF TGTGCCAGCAGCTTGGTAATAGGTGAGCAGTTCTTC few TRBJ2-1 NA TRBV5-6
CASREQGSNTGELFF TGTGCCAGCAGGGAACAGGGGTCGAACACCGGGGAGCTGTTTTTT many TRBJ2-2 TRBD1 TRBV7-6
CASRTTTAENEKLFF TGTGCCAGCAGAACGACGACAGCTGAGAATGAAAAACTGTTTTTT NA TRBJ1-4 NA TRBV2
CASSPVGRREGYTF TGTGCCAGCAGTCCGGTTGGCCGGCGAGAGGGCTACACCTTC few TRBJ1-2 NA TRBV12-3/TRBV12-4
CASGLGEGPEPQHF TGTGCTAGTGGCCTGGGGGAGGGGCCGGAGCCCCAGCATTTT NA TRBJ1-5 NA TRBV12-5
CATRIGETSGYNEQFF TGTGCCACCCGTATAGGAGAGACTAGCGGCTACAATGAGCAGTTCTTC few TRBJ2-1 TRBD2 TRBV15
CASSFGTADHTF TGTGCCAGCAGCTTTGGGACGGCGGATCACACCTTC NA TRBJ1-2 NA TRBV11-2
CASSLAAGSGANVLTF TGTGCCAGCAGCTTAGCGGCGGGATCTGGGGCCAACGTCCTGACTTTC many TRBJ2-6 NA TRBV7-2
CAIKASGAGTGELFF TGTGCCATCAAGGCTAGCGGCGCGGGCACCGGGGAGCTGTTTTTT NA TRBJ2-2 TRBD2 TRBV10-3
CASSLGGASYEAFF TGTGCCAGCAGCTTGGGAGGAGCCAGCTATGAAGCTTTCTTT few TRBJ1-1 NA TRBV5-4
CASILGGDPNTEAFF TGTGCCAGCATCCTCGGAGGGGATCCGAACACTGAAGCTTTCTTT NA TRBJ1-1 NA TRBV7-4
CASSPDRLHYGYTF TGTGCCAGTAGCCCGGACAGGCTACACTATGGCTACACCTTC NA TRBJ1-2 TRBD1 TRBV19
CATSDAGTNSGGAGELFF TGTGCCACCAGTGATGCCGGGACCAATTCGGGTGGCGCCGGGGAGCTGTTTTTT NA TRBJ2-2 NA TRBV24-1
CAISEGVTSTDTQYF TGTGCCATCAGTGAGGGAGTTACTAGCACAGATACGCAGTATTTT NA TRBJ2-3 NA TRBV10-3
CASSFSGRGRDGELFF TGTGCCAGCAGTTTCAGCGGGAGGGGCCGTGATGGGGAGCTGTTTTTT NA TRBJ2-2 TRBD2 TRBV12-3/TRBV12-4
CASSLTTSGPYEQYF TGTGCCAGCAGCCTTACAACTAGCGGTCCCTACGAGCAGTACTTC many TRBJ2-7 TRBD2 TRBV7-2
CASSLDRTADGYTF TGTGCCAGCAGCTTAGACCGGACAGCTGATGGCTACACCTTC once TRBJ1-2 NA TRBV7-9
CASTRERDSYEQYF TGTGCCAGCACCCGGGAGCGGGATTCCTACGAGCAGTACTTC few TRBJ2-7 TRBD2 TRBV7-2
CASRRRTGVPWETQYF TGTGCCAGCAGGCGTCGGACAGGCGTGCCCTGGGAGACCCAGTACTTC many TRBJ2-5 TRBD1 TRBV28
CASNERGGLQPQHF TGTGCCAGCAACGAGAGGGGAGGGCTTCAGCCCCAGCATTTT many TRBJ1-5 NA TRBV7-2
CASSQALAYTDTQYF TGCGCCAGCAGCCAGGCACTAGCATACACAGATACGCAGTATTTT NA TRBJ2-3 NA TRBV4-3
CASSFRQDFNEQFF TGTGCCAGCAGCTTCCGCCAGGACTTCAATGAGCAGTTCTTC many TRBJ2-1 NA TRBV7-2